The TCR beta chain under discussion was sequenced for a study of cytomegalovirus exposure and HLA in healthy donors. Amplification used 60 Vbeta primers and 13 Jbeta primers. Measured with immunoSEQ multiplex PCR; TCRdb has only the in-frame clones, and not every one. The sample shows 120,000 or so clones, under 80% of them seen only once. Germline loops: CDR1 SQVTM, CDR2 ANQGSEA. The CDR3 is 13 amino acids. V gene TRBV29-1 combines with J gene TRBJ2-1; a possible D gene is TRBD2 (8 bases). What was sequenced was PBMCs. The receptor was derived from a man aged 40-50 years in good health and CMV-seropositive. The DNA for the CDR3 is TGCAGTGGGGACAGCGGGAGAAGGAATGAGCAGTTCTTC. Translation gives CSGDSGRRNEQFF.